One TCR beta chain is described in this entry. The antigen remains unidentified. The sample is drawn from a study of PD-1 blockade in classical Hodgkin lymphoma. Overall study findings and caveats: Complete responders had baseline diversity similar to newly diagnosed patients. Newly diagnosed patients were reported to start with lower TCR diversity than healthy donors.

Each and every patient relapsed after autologous stem cell transplantation, and patients got differing brentuximab vedotin exposure. Assay: immunoSEQ multiplex PCR; the TCRdb copy retains only in-frame clones and omits some. Of over 10,000 clones in the sample, about nine tenths were seen once. Sample: peripheral blood mononuclear cells (PBMCs), taken at baseline. The source is a human donor with classical Hodgkin lymphoma.

The DNA of the CDR3 is TGCGCCAGTTCAAACAGGGGAGGAGGTTCCTACGAGCAGTACTTC. Translating gives CASSNRGGGSYEQYF. This chain connects TRBV10-2 to TRBJ2-7; the D gene is possibly TRBD1 (7 bases). V shed 9 bases and J shed 1 base, with 19 bases lying between them. CDR1 WSHSY and CDR2 SAAADI come from the germline V gene. This CDR3 spans 15 amino acids.